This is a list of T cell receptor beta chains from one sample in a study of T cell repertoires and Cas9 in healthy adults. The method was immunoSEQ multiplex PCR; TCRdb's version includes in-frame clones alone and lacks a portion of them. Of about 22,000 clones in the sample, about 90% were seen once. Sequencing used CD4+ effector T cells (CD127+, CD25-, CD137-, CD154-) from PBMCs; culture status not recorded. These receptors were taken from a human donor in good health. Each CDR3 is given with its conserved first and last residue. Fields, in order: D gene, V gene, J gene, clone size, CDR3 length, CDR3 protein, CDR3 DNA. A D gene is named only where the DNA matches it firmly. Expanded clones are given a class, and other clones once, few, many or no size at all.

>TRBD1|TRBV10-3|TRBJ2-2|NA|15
CAISGTVKNTGELFF
TGTGCCATCAGCGGGACAGTGAAAAACACCGGGGAGCTGTTTTTT
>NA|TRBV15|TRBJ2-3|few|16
CATSPARLVISDTQYF
TGTGCCACCAGTCCGGCCAGACTAGTAATATCAGATACGCAGTATTTT
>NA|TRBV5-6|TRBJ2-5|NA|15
CASSGADGRAMTQYF
TGTGCCAGCAGCGGGGCTGACGGCAGGGCTATGACCCAGTACTTC
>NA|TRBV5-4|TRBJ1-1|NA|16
CASTYGRPDMNTEAFF
TGTGCCAGCACCTACGGACGTCCCGACATGAACACTGAAGCTTTCTTT
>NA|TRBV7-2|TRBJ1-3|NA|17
CASSPAARIGSGNTIYF
TGTGCCAGCAGCCCCGCGGCGCGAATAGGGTCTGGAAACACCATATATTTT
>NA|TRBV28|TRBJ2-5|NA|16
CASSSWSQGTRETQYF
TGTGCCAGCAGTTCTTGGTCCCAGGGCACGAGGGAGACCCAGTACTTC
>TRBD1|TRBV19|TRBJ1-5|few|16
CASSIGGQGSNQPQHF
TGTGCCAGTAGTATTGGGGGACAGGGAAGCAATCAGCCCCAGCATTTT
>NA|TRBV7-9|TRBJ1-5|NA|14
CASSLYSGDQPQHF
TGTGCCAGCAGCTTATACTCGGGAGATCAGCCCCAGCATTTT
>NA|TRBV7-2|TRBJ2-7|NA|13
CASSLGLVEEQYF
TGTGCCAGCAGCTTAGGACTAGTAGAAGAGCAGTACTTC
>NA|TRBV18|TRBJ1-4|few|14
CASSPGWTNEKLFF
TGTGCCAGCTCGCCCGGTTGGACTAATGAAAAACTGTTTTTT
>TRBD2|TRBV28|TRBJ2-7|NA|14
CASTFGGSRDEQYF
TGTGCCAGCACCTTCGGGGGGTCGAGGGACGAGCAGTACTTC
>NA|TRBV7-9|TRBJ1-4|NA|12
CASSLDDEKLFF
TGTGCCAGCAGCTTAGACGATGAAAAACTGTTTTTT
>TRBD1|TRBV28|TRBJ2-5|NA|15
CASSFRTGLKETQYF
TGTGCCAGCAGTTTCAGGACAGGACTTAAAGAGACCCAGTACTTC
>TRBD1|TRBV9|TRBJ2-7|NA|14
CASSPRQGTYEQYF
TGTGCCAGCAGCCCTCGACAGGGAACCTACGAGCAGTACTTC
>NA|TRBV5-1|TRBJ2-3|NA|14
CASSSGRDTDTQYF
TGCGCCAGCAGCTCGGGACGGGACACAGATACGCAGTATTTT
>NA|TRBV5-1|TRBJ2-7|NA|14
CASSPLATAWEQYF
TGCGCCAGCAGCCCGCTAGCGACCGCCTGGGAGCAGTACTTC
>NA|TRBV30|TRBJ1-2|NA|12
CAWSTGSYGYTF
TGTGCCTGGAGTACGGGCTCCTATGGCTACACCTTC
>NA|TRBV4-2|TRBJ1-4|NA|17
CASSQSSGMSKREKLFF
TGTGCCAGCAGCCAATCCTCCGGGATGAGCAAGCGTGAAAAACTGTTTTTT
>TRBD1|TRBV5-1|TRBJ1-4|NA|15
CASSEAGTGGEKLFF
TGCGCCAGCAGCGAGGCCGGGACAGGGGGTGAAAAACTGTTTTTT
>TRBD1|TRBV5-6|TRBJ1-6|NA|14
CASSLGTGDSPLHF
TGTGCCAGCAGCCTCGGGACAGGCGATTCACCCCTCCACTTT
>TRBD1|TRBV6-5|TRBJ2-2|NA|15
CASSRQGAIAGELFF
TGTGCCAGCAGTCGACAGGGGGCGATCGCCGGGGAGCTGTTTTTT
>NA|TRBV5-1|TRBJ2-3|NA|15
CASSLDRGTIDTQYF
TGCGCCAGCAGCTTGGATAGGGGGACAATAGATACGCAGTATTTT
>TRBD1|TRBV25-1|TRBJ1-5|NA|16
CASSVPGDRADQPQHF
TGTGCCAGCAGTGTCCCCGGGGACAGGGCGGATCAGCCCCAGCATTTT
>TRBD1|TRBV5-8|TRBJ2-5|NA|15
CASSSRTGGIETQYF
TGTGCCAGCAGCTCGAGGACAGGGGGTATAGAGACCCAGTACTTC
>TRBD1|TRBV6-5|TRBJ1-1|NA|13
CASSATPQGEAFF
TGTGCCAGCAGTGCAACCCCACAGGGGGAAGCTTTCTTT